This T cell receptor beta chain was identified during a study of blood T cell repertoires in COVID-19. Whole-study context: The United States, Italy and Spain supplied acute and convalescent COVID-19 samples. PBMCs, B-cell-depleted T cells, or T cells provided the cDNA or gDNA that made up the material.

Participants were aged about 18 to 90 years, lived in under 25 US areas, and enrolled virtually. Up to 2 weeks before entering the study, exposed participants had met a COVID-19 case. The CDR3 extends over 14 amino acids. V was cut by 0 bases and J by 8 bases, with 14 bases left in between. Germline V gives CDR1 SGHDT, CDR2 YYEEEE. Profiled with immunoSEQ multiplex PCR; TCRdb holds only in-frame clones, not every one. Of a few hundred thousand clones in the sample, 70% to 90% are singletons; the top ten hold 1.4% to 1.5%. This clonotype was obtained from a woman between 18 and 29 years old who had been exposed to COVID-19. The sequenced material came from PBMCs or T cells enriched from blood (not recorded which). This chain links TRBV5-6 with TRBJ1-2, with unresolved D. Here the CDR3 DNA reads TGTGCCAGCAGCTTGGGAGCAGGTTACCCCGGCTACACCTTC. It encodes CASSLGAGYPGYTF.